This T cell receptor beta chain derives from a study of cytomegalovirus exposure and HLA in healthy donors. There are 18 residues in the CDR3. Losses at the gene ends were 4 bases for V and 4 bases for J; bases not matched to a gene: 12. Germline V gene data show CDR1 as SGHAT and CDR2 as FQDESV (reference sequence). Clones were read by immunoSEQ multiplex PCR, and TCRdb kept only the in-frame ones, dropping some. The sample has around 120,000 clones; about 85% are singletons. This clone is a singleton in its sample. Its antigen is not known. It was the approximately 130-subject validation cohort, separate from the roughly 700-subject first cohort, to which the donors belonged. Notes on the study in general: Cytomegalovirus association was assigned to about 150 TCR beta chains. Subsequent analysis of the 120 or so validation repertoires found a tendency for first-cohort TCR clusters to co-occur. A few chains linked to CMV were shown in vitro to be specific for CMV antigens.

The chain joins TRBV11-1 to TRBJ1-6; TRBD1 agrees at 8 bases. The sample comprised PBMCs. The receptor's source is a man aged 18 to 30 in good health and CMV-seropositive. CDR3 protein: CASSSLRTGTDYNSPLHF. CDR3 in DNA: TGTGCCAGCAGCTCTCTAAGGACAGGGACCGATTATAATTCACCCCTCCACTTT.